This T cell receptor beta chain was sequenced in a study of low-dose radiotherapy and immunotherapy resistance in tumors. The overall study: For Cohort 1, fractions of 0.5 Gy were given every 2 weeks, reaching 6.5 Gy overall. With cycle 1 day 1 as the start, patients took oral aspirin 300 mg daily for four cycles.

Specified time point: after trial treatment. Treatment indicated: LDRT plus nivolumab, ipilimumab, low-dose cyclophosphamide and aspirin (RACIN trial). The study gave donors nivolumab, ipilimumab, aspirin, low-dose cyclophosphamide and low-dose radiotherapy. Advanced solid tumors lacking tumor-infiltrating lymphocytes characterized eligible patients. This clonotype has ten or more counts. The CDR3 has 15 amino acids. The V gene's germline CDR1 is SGHTA and CDR2 FQGTGA. J was trimmed by 4 bases and V by 5 bases; bases with no gene match: 4. TRAV and TRBV primers primed cDNA for both TCRalpha and TCRbeta. PCR amplification of the TCRs was performed with Phusion for approximately 20 PCR cycles, and it relied on a constant-region primer together with a V-primer adapter. One entry per CDR3 protein results from TCRdb running MiXCR on the reads. The data show tens of thousands of distinct CDR3 sequences, about 25% seen once.

The TCR was taken from a male donor with prostate cancer. V gene TRBV7-3 combines with J gene TRBJ2-2, with 10 bases fitting TRBD2. This specimen consisted of PBMCs, obtained after low-dose radiotherapy plus immunotherapy. CDR3 sequence reads: CASSPLAGGTGELFF. CDR3 DNA sequence: TGTGCCAGCAGCCCCTTAGCGGGGGGCACCGGGGAGCTGTTTTTT.